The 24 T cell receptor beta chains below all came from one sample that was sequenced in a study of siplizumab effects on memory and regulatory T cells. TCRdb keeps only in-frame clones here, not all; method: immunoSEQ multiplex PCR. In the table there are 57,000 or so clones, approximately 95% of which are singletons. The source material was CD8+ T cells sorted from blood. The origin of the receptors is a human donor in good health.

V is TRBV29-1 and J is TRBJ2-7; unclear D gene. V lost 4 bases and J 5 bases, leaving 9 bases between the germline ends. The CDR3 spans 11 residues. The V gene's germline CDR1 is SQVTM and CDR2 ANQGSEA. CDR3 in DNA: TGCAGCGTTGTCAGGAATAACGAGCAGTACTTC. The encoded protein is CSVVRNNEQYF.

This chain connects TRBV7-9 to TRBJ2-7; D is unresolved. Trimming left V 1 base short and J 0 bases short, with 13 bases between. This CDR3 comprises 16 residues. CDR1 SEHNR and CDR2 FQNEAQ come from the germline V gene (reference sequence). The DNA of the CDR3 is TGTGCCAGCAGCTTAGGAACTTACGCCCTCTCCTACGAGCAGTACTTC. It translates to CASSLGTYALSYEQYF.

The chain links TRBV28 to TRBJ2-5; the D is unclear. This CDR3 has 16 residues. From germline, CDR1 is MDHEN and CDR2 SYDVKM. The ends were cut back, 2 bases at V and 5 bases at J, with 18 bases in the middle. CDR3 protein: CASSLEKRDPVETQYF. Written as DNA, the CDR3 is TGTGCCAGCAGTTTAGAAAAGCGTGATCCAGTGGAGACCCAGTACTTC.

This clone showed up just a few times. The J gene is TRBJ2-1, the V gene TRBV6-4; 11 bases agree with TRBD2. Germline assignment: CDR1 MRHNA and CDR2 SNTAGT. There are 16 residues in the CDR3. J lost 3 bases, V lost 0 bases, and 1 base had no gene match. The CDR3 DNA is TGTGCCAGCAGTGACTCCGGGACTAGCGGCTACAATGAGCAGTTCTTC. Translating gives CASSDSGTSGYNEQFF.

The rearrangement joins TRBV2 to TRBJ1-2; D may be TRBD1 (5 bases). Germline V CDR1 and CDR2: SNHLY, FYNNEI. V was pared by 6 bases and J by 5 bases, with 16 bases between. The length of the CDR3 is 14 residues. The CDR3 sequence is CASRGSGQGYGYTF. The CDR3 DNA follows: TGTGCCAGCAGGGGGTCGGGGCAGGGATATGGCTACACCTTC.

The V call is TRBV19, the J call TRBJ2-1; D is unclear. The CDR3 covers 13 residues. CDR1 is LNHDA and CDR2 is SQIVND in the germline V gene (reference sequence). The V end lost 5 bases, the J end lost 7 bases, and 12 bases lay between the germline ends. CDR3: CASSLGPPNEQFF. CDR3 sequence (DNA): TGTGCCAGTAGTTTAGGACCCCCGAATGAGCAGTTCTTC.

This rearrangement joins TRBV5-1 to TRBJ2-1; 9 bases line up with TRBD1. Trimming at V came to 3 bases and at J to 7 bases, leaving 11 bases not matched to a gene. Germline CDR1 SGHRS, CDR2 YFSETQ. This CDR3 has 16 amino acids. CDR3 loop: CASSWTPGQGGNEQFF. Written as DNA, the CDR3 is TGCGCCAGCAGCTGGACCCCGGGACAGGGAGGGAATGAGCAGTTCTTC.

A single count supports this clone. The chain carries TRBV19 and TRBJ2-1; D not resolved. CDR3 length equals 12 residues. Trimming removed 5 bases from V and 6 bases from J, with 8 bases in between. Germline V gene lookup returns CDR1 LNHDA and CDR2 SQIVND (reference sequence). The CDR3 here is CASSLGRNEQFF. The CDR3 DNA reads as TGTGCCAGTAGTCTGGGCCGCAATGAGCAGTTCTTC.

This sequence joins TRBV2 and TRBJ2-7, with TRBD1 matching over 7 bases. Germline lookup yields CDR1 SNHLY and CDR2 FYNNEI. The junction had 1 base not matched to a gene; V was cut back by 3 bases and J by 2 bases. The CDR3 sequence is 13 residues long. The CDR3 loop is CASSDRGTYEQYF. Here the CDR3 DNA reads TGTGCCAGCAGTGACAGGGGGACCTACGAGCAGTACTTC. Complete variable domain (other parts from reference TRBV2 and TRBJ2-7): EPEVTQTPSHQVTQMGQEVILRCVPISNHLYFYWYRQILGQKVEFLVSFYNNEISEKSEIFDDQFSVERPDGSNFTLKIRSTKLEDSAMYFCASSDRGTYEQYFGPGTRLTVT.

CDR3 coding DNA: TGTGCCAGCAGTTTATTAACCGGGTCAAGCTCCTACGAGCAGTACTTC. Amino acid sequence: CASSLLTGSSSYEQYF. V is TRBV27 and J is TRBJ2-7, with unresolved D. The CDR3 is made up of 16 amino acids. Germline CDR1 and CDR2: MNHEY and SMNVEV (reference sequence). Trimming left V 1 base short and J 0 bases short, with 13 bases between.

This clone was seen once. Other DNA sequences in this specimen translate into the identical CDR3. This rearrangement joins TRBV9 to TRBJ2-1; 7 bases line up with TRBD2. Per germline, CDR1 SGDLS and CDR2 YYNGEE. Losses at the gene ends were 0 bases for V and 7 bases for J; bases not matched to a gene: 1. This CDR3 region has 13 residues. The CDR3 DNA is TGTGCCAGCAGCGTAGCTAGCGGAAATGAGCAGTTCTTC. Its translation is CASSVASGNEQFF. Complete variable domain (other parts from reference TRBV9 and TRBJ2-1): DSGVTQTPKHLITATGQRVTLRCSPRSGDLSVYWYQQSLDQGLQFLIQYYNGEERAKGNILERFSAQQFPDLHSELNLSSLELGDSALYFCASSVASGNEQFFGPGTRLTVL.

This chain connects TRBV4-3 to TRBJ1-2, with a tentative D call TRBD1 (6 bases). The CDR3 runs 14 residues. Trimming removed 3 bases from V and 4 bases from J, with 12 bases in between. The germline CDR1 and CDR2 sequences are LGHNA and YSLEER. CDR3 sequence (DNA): TGCGCCAGCAGCCAGGGGGCAGGGAGCTATGGCTACACCTTC. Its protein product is CASSQGAGSYGYTF.

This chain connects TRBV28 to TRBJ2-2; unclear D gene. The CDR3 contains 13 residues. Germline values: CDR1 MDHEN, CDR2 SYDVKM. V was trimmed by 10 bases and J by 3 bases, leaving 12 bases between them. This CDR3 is CATETAYTGELFF. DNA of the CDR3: TGTGCCACCGAAACTGCGTACACCGGGGAGCTGTTTTTT.

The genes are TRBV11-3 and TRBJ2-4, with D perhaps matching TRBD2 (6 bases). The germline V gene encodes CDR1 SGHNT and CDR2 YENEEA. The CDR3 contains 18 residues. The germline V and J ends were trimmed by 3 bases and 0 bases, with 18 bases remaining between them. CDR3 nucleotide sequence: TGTGCCAGCAGCTTCGGGAGAGCGGACCCTATAGCCAAAAACATTCAGTACTTC. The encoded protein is CASSFGRADPIAKNIQYF.

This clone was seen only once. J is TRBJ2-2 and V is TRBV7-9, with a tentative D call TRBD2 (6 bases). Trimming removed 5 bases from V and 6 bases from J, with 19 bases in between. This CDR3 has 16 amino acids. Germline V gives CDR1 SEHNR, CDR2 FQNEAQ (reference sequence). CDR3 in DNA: TGTGCCAGCAGCCGGGTCGGGGTTGGAGGGCCCGGGGAGCTGTTTTTT. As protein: CASSRVGVGGPGELFF.

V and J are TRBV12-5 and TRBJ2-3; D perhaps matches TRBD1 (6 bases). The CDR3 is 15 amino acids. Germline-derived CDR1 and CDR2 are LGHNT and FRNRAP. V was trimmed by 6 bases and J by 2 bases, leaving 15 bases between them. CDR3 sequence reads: CASGTWDKSTDTQYF. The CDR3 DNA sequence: TGTGCTAGTGGGACCTGGGACAAGTCCACAGATACGCAGTATTTT.

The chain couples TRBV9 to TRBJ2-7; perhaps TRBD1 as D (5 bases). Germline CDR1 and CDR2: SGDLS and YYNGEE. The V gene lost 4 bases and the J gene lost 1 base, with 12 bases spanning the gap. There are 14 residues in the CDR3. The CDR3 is CASSPEQESYEQYF. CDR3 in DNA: TGTGCCAGCAGCCCCGAACAGGAGTCCTACGAGCAGTACTTC.

The CDR3 loop reads CASSKVRRDRSTDTQYF. The CDR3, as DNA: TGTGCCAGCAGCAAAGTAAGGAGGGACAGGTCAACAGATACGCAGTATTTT. This chain connects TRBV21-1 to TRBJ2-3; TRBD1 is the table's D call, not checked against the DNA. TRBV21-1 is listed as a pseudogene. The CDR3 loop spans 17 amino acids.

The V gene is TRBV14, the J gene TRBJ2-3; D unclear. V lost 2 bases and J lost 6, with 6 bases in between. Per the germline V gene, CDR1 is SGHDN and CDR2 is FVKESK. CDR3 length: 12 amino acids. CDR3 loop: CASSQWSDTQYF. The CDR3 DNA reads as TGTGCCAGCAGCCAATGGTCCGATACGCAGTATTTT.

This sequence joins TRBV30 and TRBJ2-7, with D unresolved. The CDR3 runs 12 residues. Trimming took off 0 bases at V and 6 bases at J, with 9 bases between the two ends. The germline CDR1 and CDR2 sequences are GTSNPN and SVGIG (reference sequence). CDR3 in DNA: TGTGCCTGGAGTGTCCCGATCGCCGAGCAGTACTTC. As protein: CAWSVPIAEQYF.

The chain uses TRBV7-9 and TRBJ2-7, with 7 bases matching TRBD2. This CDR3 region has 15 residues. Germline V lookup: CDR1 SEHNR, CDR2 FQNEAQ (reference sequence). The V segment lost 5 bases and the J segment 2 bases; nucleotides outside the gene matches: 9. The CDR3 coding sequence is TGTGCCAGCAGCCAACGGGACTACAGACCCTACGAGCAGTACTTC. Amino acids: CASSQRDYRPYEQYF.

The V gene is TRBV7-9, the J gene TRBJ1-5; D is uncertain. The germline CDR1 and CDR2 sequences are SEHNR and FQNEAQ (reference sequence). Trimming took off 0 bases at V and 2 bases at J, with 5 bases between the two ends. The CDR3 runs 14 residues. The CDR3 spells CASSLAGRNQPQHF. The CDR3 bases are TGTGCCAGCAGCTTAGCAGGGCGCAATCAGCCCCAGCATTTT.

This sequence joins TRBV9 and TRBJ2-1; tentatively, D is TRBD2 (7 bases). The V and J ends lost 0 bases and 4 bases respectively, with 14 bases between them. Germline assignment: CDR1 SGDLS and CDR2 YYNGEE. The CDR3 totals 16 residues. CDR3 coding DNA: TGTGCCAGCAGCGTAGATGGGGGAGGGGGTTACAATGAGCAGTTCTTC. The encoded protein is CASSVDGGGGYNEQFF.

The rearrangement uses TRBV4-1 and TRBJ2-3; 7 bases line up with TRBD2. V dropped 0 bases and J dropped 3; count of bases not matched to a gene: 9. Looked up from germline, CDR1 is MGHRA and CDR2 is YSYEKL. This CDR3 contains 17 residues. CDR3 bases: TGCGCCAGCAGCCAAGATTGGAGCGGGATGGGGACAGATACGCAGTATTTT. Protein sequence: CASSQDWSGMGTDTQYF.